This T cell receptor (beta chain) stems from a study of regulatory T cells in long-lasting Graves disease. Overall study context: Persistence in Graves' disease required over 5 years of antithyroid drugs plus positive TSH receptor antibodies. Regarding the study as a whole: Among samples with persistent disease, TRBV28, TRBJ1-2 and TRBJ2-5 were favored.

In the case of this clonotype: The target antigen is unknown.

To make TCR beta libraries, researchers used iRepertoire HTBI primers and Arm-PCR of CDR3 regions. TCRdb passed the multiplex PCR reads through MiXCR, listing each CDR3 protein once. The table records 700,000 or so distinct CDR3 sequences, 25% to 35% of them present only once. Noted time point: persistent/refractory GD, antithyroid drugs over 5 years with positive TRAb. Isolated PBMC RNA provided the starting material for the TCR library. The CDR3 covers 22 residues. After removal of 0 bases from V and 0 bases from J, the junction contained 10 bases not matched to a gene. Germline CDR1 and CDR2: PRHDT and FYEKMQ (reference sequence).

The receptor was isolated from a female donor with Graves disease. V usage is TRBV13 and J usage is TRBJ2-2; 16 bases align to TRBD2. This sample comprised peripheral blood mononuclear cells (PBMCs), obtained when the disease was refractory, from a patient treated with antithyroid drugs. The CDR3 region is CASSLGRRGLAGGRPNTGELFF. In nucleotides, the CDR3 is TGTGCCAGCAGCTTAGGCCGCCGGGGACTAGCGGGAGGGCGGCCGAACACCGGGGAGCTGTTTTTT.